The 21 T cell receptor beta chains reported below all come from one sample, sequenced in a study of regulatory T cells in long-lasting Graves disease. Time point defined: persistent/refractory GD, antithyroid drugs over 5 years with positive TRAb. After RNA was extracted from PBMCs, the TCR library was made from it. Relying on iRepertoire HTBI primers and Arm-PCR of CDR3 regions, the team built TCR beta libraries. TCRdb re-analysed the multiplex PCR reads in MiXCR, keeping a single row per CDR3 protein. The table has roughly 500,000 distinct CDR3 sequences, roughly 22% seen once. The sequenced sample was peripheral blood mononuclear cells (PBMCs), obtained when the disease was refractory, from a patient treated with antithyroid drugs. The receptors shown here come from a female donor with Graves disease.

In its sample, this clonotype was seen a few times. V usage is TRBV30 and J usage is TRBJ1-3, with D hard to call. Per the germline V gene, CDR1 is GTSNPN and CDR2 is SVGIG (reference sequence). Trimming shortened V by 0 bases and J by 3 bases, and 3 bases separated the two germline ends. The CDR3 runs to 12 residues. CDR3 DNA: TGTGCCTGGAGTGTAATTGGAAACACCATATATTTT. Translation: CAWSVIGNTIYF.

This clonotype was seen at least ten times. The V gene is TRBV28, the J gene TRBJ2-5; D perhaps matches TRBD2 (6 bases). Germline CDR1 and CDR2: MDHEN and SYDVKM. V lost 6 bases and J lost 4, with 15 bases in between. The CDR3 is 14 residues long. The CDR3 is CASSGGMVIETQYF. CDR3 DNA sequence: TGTGCCAGCAGCGGGGGAATGGTGATAGAGACCCAGTACTTC.

This clonotype was observed a few times. This could be a read error, since a much larger clone is one nucleotide away. The chain is built from TRBV28 and TRBJ1-1, with 10 bases matching TRBD1. The germline V gene encodes CDR1 MDHEN and CDR2 SYDVKM. The length of the CDR3 is 14 residues. CDR3 bases: TGTGTCAGCAGTCGACAGGGGGCCAACATTGAAGCTTTCTTT. Translated: CVSSRQGANIEAFF. Combining the CDR3 with reference TRBV28 and TRBJ1-1 gives the whole variable domain DVKVTQSSRYLVKRTGEKVFLECVQDMDHENMFWYRQDPGLGLRLIYFSYDVKMKEKGDIPEGYSVSREKKERFSLILESASTNQTSMYLCVSSRQGANIEAFFGQGTRLTVV.

There are many counts of this clonotype. J is TRBJ1-1 and V is TRBV7-3; a weak D match, TRBD1 (6 bases). The V gene lost 5 bases and the J gene lost 6 bases, with 13 bases spanning the gap. Germline CDR1 reads SGHTA; CDR2 reads FQGTGA. The CDR3 consists of 13 residues. CDR3 sequence reads: CASSRTGSAEAFF. CDR3 in DNA: TGTGCCAGCAGCCGAACAGGGTCCGCTGAAGCTTTCTTT.

The table lists this clonotype with many counts. This chain uses TRBV27 with TRBJ2-5; 9 bases line up with TRBD2. CDR1 MNHEY and CDR2 SMNVEV come from the germline V gene (reference sequence). With V trimmed by 3 bases and J by 4 bases, 6 bases remained unmatched. The length of the CDR3 is 15 residues. CDR3 region: CASSFSGGLPETQYF. CDR3 bases: TGTGCCAGCAGTTTTAGCGGGGGACTTCCAGAGACCCAGTACTTC.

Only one count was recorded for this clonotype. V and J are TRBV24-1 and TRBJ2-1; weak D call: TRBD2 (5 bases). Trimming left V 5 bases short and J 0 bases short, with 10 bases between. The length of the CDR3 is 15 residues. Germline V gives CDR1 KGHDR, CDR2 SFDVKD. The CDR3 coding sequence is TGTGCCACCAGTGGGGGAACTAGCTCCTACAATGAGCAGTTCTTC. It yields the protein CATSGGTSSYNEQFF.

The chain employs TRBV5-1 and TRBJ1-1; TRBD1 aligns across 9 bases. After removal of 4 bases from V and 0 bases from J, the junction contained 4 bases not matched to a gene. Germline CDR1 and CDR2: SGHRS and YFSETQ. The CDR3 totals 15 residues. The DNA for the CDR3 is TGCGCCAGCAGCCCGGGACAGGGAATGAACACTGAAGCTTTCTTT. It encodes CASSPGQGMNTEAFF.

This clonotype was counted only a few times. This chain connects TRBV29-1 to TRBJ1-1, with 7 positions matching TRBD1. Germline assignment: CDR1 SQVTM and CDR2 ANQGSEA. V lost 6 bases and J lost 5; bases outside the gene matches: 12. This CDR3 has 14 amino acids. The CDR3 loop is CSVLRQGGGTEAFF. The CDR3, as DNA: TGCAGCGTCCTCCGACAGGGCGGGGGAACTGAAGCTTTCTTT. Combining the CDR3 with reference TRBV29-1 and TRBJ1-1 gives the whole variable domain SAVISQKPSRDICQRGTSLTIQCQVDSQVTMMFWYRQQPGQSLTLIATANQGSEATYESGFVIDKFPISRPNLTFSTLTVSNMSPEDSSIYLCSVLRQGGGTEAFFGQGTRLTVV.

The chain has TRBV20-1 and TRBJ1-6; D gene ambiguous. CDR1 and CDR2 (germline): DFQATT, SNEGSKA (reference sequence). With 0 bases removed from V and 1 base from J, the gap between germline ends came to 7 bases. The CDR3 runs 15 residues. CDR3 DNA: TGCAGTGCTAGAGAGGGGAAGTCCTATAATTCACCCCTCCACTTT. Translation: CSAREGKSYNSPLHF.

This clonotype was found a few times. This sequence joins TRBV7-2 and TRBJ2-7; the D call may be TRBD1 or TRBD2 (7 bases each). CDR1 is SGHTA and CDR2 is FQGNSA in the germline V gene. CDR3 length equals 17 residues. Trimming left V 5 bases short and J 6 bases short, with 26 bases between. CDR3 sequence: CASSLRGPAGVTCEQYF. In DNA, the CDR3 is TGTGCCAGCAGCCTGAGGGGGCCGGCGGGGGTAACCTGCGAGCAGTACTTC.

The chain recombines TRBV7-9 with TRBJ1-2; D is perhaps TRBD1 (6 bases). The CDR3 covers 16 residues. Trimming pared 1 base from V and 6 bases from J, leaving 18 bases between. Per the germline V gene, CDR1 is SEHNR and CDR2 is FQNEAQ (reference sequence). CDR3 sequence (DNA): TGTGCCAGCAGCTTAGACTTCGGGGGGCGTTGGAATGGCTACACCTTC. Protein: CASSLDFGGRWNGYTF. Together with reference TRBV7-9 and TRBJ1-2, the CDR3 gives the full variable domain: DTGVSQNPRHKITKRGQNVTFRCDPISEHNRLYWYRQTLGQGPEFLTYFQNEAQLEKSRLLSDRFSAERPKGSFSTLEIQRTEQGDSAMYLCASSLDFGGRWNGYTFGSGTRLTVV.

Of note for this clonotype: This clone may be a read error of a much larger clone one base away. Likely a read error: the CDR3 ends without its conserved phenylalanine or tryptophan. The DNA is omitted, as the CDR3 cannot be located on it reliably, and the CDR3 follows TCRdb's listing. The chain links TRBV6-2 or TRBV6-3 to TRBJ1-2. The CDR3 region is 10 residues in length, termini included. The germline gives CDR1 MNHEY, CDR2 SVGEGT. The CDR3 sequence is CASSERVCTL.

This clonotype was counted only a few times. The rearrangement links TRBV2 to TRBJ2-1; possible D gene TRBD2, 6 bases. Germline V gene sequence: CDR1 SNHLY, CDR2 FYNNEI. The CDR3 sequence is 15 residues long. With 2 bases removed from V and 0 bases from J, the gap between germline ends came to 8 bases. This CDR3 is CASSELASSYNEQFF. The DNA for the CDR3 is TGTGCCAGCAGTGAACTAGCGAGCTCCTACAATGAGCAGTTCTTC.

This clonotype was counted only a few times. The chain has TRBV7-2 and TRBJ2-7; no definite D call. From germline, CDR1 is SGHTA and CDR2 FQGNSA. The CDR3 has 17 amino acids. V lost 7 bases to trimming and J lost 2 bases, with 24 bases between them. The CDR3 region has the DNA TGTGCCAGCACCCAAAGCTCTCAAAGGGCCCTCCCCTACGAGCAGTACTTC. Its translation is CASTQSSQRALPYEQYF. Complete variable domain (other parts from reference TRBV7-2 and TRBJ2-7): GAGVSQSPSNKVTEKGKDVELRCDPISGHTALYWYRQSLGQGLEFLIYFQGNSAPDKSGLPSDRFSAERTGGSVSTLTIQRTQQEDSAVYLCASTQSSQRALPYEQYFGPGTRLTVT.

Of note for this clonotype: This clone may be a read error of a much larger clone one base away. The gene calls are TRBV6-2 or TRBV6-3 and TRBJ2-7; D not resolved. Germline V lookup: CDR1 MNHEY, CDR2 SVGEGT. There are 15 residues in the CDR3. Trimming removed 6 bases at V and 1 base at J, with 16 bases between. The CDR3 sequence: CASRRSLRASYEQYF. The CDR3 bases are TGTGCCAGCAGACGATCGCTACGAGCTTCCTACGAGCAGTACTTC.

This clonotype has a count of ten or more. V is TRBV2 and J is TRBJ2-5; D is ambiguous. Per germline, CDR1 SNHLY and CDR2 FYNNEI. The CDR3 is 12 residues long. Trimming pared 6 bases from V and 5 bases from J, leaving 10 bases between. In nucleotides, the CDR3 is TGTGCCAGCAGGGGGATGGCCGAGACCCAGTACTTC. It codes for CASRGMAETQYF.

The rearrangement uses TRBV4-3 and TRBJ2-7; 8 positions match TRBD1. The CDR3 is 16 residues long. Germline CDR1 and CDR2: LGHNA and YSLEER. Trimming at V came to 4 bases and at J to 5 bases, leaving 13 bases not matched to a gene. The CDR3 DNA is TGCGCCAGCAGCCCAGGGGCAGGGGGCAACGACGACGAGCAGTACTTC. Protein sequence: CASSPGAGGNDDEQYF.

This sequence joins TRBV5-1 and TRBJ1-2, with a weak D call TRBD1 (6 bases). The CDR3 consists of 15 residues. Germline V CDR1 and CDR2: SGHRS, YFSETQ. Trimming took 4 bases from V and 2 from J, leaving 15 bases between them. CDR3 in amino acids: CASSKTWGANYGYTF. DNA of the CDR3: TGCGCCAGCAGCAAAACTTGGGGGGCGAACTATGGCTACACCTTC.

This clonotype was observed many times. The genes are TRBV2 and TRBJ2-7; TRBD1 agrees at 9 bases. This CDR3 contains 16 residues. J gave up 1 base and V 3 bases, and 7 bases lay outside the gene matches. The germline V gene has CDR1 SNHLY and CDR2 FYNNEI. The CDR3 reads CASSDNLQGASYEQYF. As DNA, the CDR3 is TGTGCCAGCAGTGATAATTTACAGGGGGCTTCCTACGAGCAGTACTTC.

This clonotype came up many times. The J gene is TRBJ2-7, the V gene TRBV30, with 9 bases matching TRBD1. This CDR3 spans 16 amino acids. Trimming at V came to 2 bases and at J to 1 base, leaving 9 bases not matched to a gene. Germline CDR1 and CDR2: GTSNPN and SVGIG (reference sequence). CDR3 in DNA: TGTGCCTGGAGTTCACGCGGACAGGGGCGATCCTACGAGCAGTACTTC. Translated, it gives CAWSSRGQGRSYEQYF.

The sample holds many counts of this clonotype. V gene TRBV6-1 combines with J gene TRBJ2-5; D is unclear. The germline V and J ends were trimmed by 6 bases and 5 bases, with 16 bases remaining between them. CDR1 and CDR2 from the germline V gene are MNHNS and SASEGT. There are 14 residues in the CDR3. This chain's CDR3 is CASSDDKIRETQYF. The CDR3 DNA is TGTGCCAGCAGCGATGACAAAATCAGGGAGACCCAGTACTTC.